Following are 7 T cell receptor beta chains from one sample sequenced in a study of human T cells and chemical hapten exposure. Noted time point: patch test 3, about 24 weeks after DPC sensitization. Treatment here: therapeutic diphenylcyclopropenone sensitization with weekly scalp DPC. TCRdb passed the RACE reads through MiXCR, listing each CDR3 protein once. This sample has more than 150,000 distinct CDR3 sequences; around 25% occur once, and the top ten carry approximately 2.5%. Material: whole blood, obtained in connection with sensitization to the hapten diphenylcyclopropenone (DPC). The source of these receptors is a woman aged 40 to 50 with alopecia areata. Some clones in this sample may be carry-over from other donors' samples.

This clonotype occurred a few times. In DNA, the CDR3 is TGTGCCAGCAGTGGAGCCAGGGGAGGTCAGCCCCAGCATTTT. Translation gives CASSGARGGQPQHF. The chain carries TRBV12-3 or TRBV12-4 and TRBJ1-5; perhaps TRBD1 as D (6 bases). This CDR3 spans 14 amino acids. V was clipped by 5 bases and J by 6 bases, with 14 bases between them.

In its sample, this clonotype was seen a few times. The genes are TRBV29-1 and TRBJ2-5; 7 nucleotides line up with TRBD1. The CDR3 covers 14 residues. V lost 4 bases and J lost 4; bases outside the gene matches: 9. The germline CDR1 and CDR2 sequences are SQVTM and ANQGSEA. Written as DNA, the CDR3 is TGCAGCGTTGCCCACAGGGGTTTAGGAGAGACCCAGTACTTC. Encoded protein: CSVAHRGLGETQYF.

The chain combines TRBV15 with TRBJ2-3; 7 bases are shared with TRBD1. The CDR3 runs to 17 residues. The germline gives CDR1 LNHNV, CDR2 YYDKDF (reference sequence). The ends lost 1 base at V and 4 bases at J; junction bases unmatched: 11. CDR3 amino acids: CATSRGGGESWADTQYF. CDR3 sequence (DNA): TGTGCCACCAGCAGAGGAGGGGGCGAAAGTTGGGCAGATACGCAGTATTTT.

The chain links TRBV7-2 to TRBJ2-3; the match to TRBD2 covers 12 bases. Looked up from germline, CDR1 is SGHTA and CDR2 is FQGNSA. V dropped 4 bases and J dropped 1; count of bases not matched to a gene: 15. The CDR3 is 20 residues long. The CDR3 protein is CASSSPMASGRAGRTDTQYF. The CDR3 nucleotides are TGTGCCAGCAGCTCCCCGATGGCTAGCGGGAGGGCCGGGCGCACAGATACGCAGTATTTT.

This clonotype was counted at least ten times. This chain links TRBV7-2 with TRBJ2-1; 9 bases are a match to TRBD1. Germline V gene sequence: CDR1 SGHTA, CDR2 FQGNSA. Germline trimming cut 7 bases from V and 0 bases from J; bases unmatched to any gene: 7. The CDR3 has 16 amino acids. CDR3: CASNSQGASSYNEQFF. The CDR3 nucleotides read TGTGCCAGCAATTCACAGGGGGCGTCCTCCTACAATGAGCAGTTCTTC.

The chain combines TRBV19 with TRBJ2-5; 9 positions match TRBD1. The CDR3 runs to 15 residues. J lost 5 bases, V lost 8 bases, and 12 bases had no gene match. From germline, CDR1 is LNHDA and CDR2 SQIVND (reference sequence). CDR3 bases: TGTGCCAGTGCTTCTAAACAGGGGGCTTCGGAGACCCAGTACTTC. Translation gives CASASKQGASETQYF.

This clonotype was seen a few times. A much larger clone is a single base away; this may be a read error. The chain recombines TRBV7-2 with TRBJ1-1; 7 bases agree with TRBD1. The CDR3 covers 15 residues. V lost 1 base, J lost 2 bases, and 4 bases stayed unmatched. Germline V gene lookup returns CDR1 SGHTA and CDR2 FQGNSA. For the CDR3, the DNA is TGTGCCAGCAGCTTAGAGGGACAGAGAAACACTGAAGCTTTCTTT. Amino acids: CASSLEGQRNTEAFF.